Shown below are 2 T cell receptor beta chains from a single sample sequenced in a study of T-cell reconstitution after alpha-beta-depleted transplantation in children. As it was prepared, the TCRbeta library received unique molecular identifiers. TCRdb redid the calling of the PCR reads with MiXCR, one entry per CDR3 protein. Of 610,000 or so distinct CDR3 sequences in the sample, more than 20% are singletons; the top ten hold less than 40%. The source was PBMCs, collected before TCRalphabeta/CD19-depleted stem cell transplant. All receptors come from a boy in the first two years of life with Wiskott-Aldrich syndrome, due to receive a stem cell transplant.

This chain connects TRBV20-1 to TRBJ2-7, with 11 bases matching TRBD2. Germline V gives CDR1 DFQATT, CDR2 SNEGSKA (reference sequence). The CDR3 is made up of 14 amino acids. V was pared by 4 bases and J by 6 bases, with 8 bases of the junction left unmatched. In DNA form, the CDR3 reads TGCAGTGCTACACTAGCGGGAGCAGGGGGCGAGCAGTACTTC. Amino acids: CSATLAGAGGEQYF.

The chain has TRBV3-1 and TRBJ2-1, with TRBD2 matching 10 bases. Germline values: CDR1 LGHDT, CDR2 YNNKEL (reference sequence). Losses at the gene ends were 7 bases for V and 7 bases for J; bases not matched to a gene: 7. The CDR3 consists of 14 residues. The CDR3 nucleotides read TGTGCCAGCATGGGAGCGGGAGGGCCGAATGAGCAGTTCTTC. Protein sequence: CASMGAGGPNEQFF.